This TCR beta chain was documented in a study of blood T cell repertoires in COVID-19. Study-wide context: T cells, B-cell-depleted T cells, or PBMCs supplied cDNA or gDNA.

Produced via immunoSEQ multiplex PCR; TCRdb's table is partial and in-frame only. The sample has about 170,000 clones, approximately 95% seen once. V shed 6 bases and J 5 bases; nucleotides not matched to a gene: 6. The CDR3 extends over 13 amino acids. This TCR came from a woman aged 50 to 60 with acute or convalescent COVID-19. The rearrangement joins TRBV12-3 or TRBV12-4 to TRBJ2-5; 7 bases line up with TRBD1. The sequencing sample was made of peripheral blood. The CDR3 coding sequence is TGTGCCAGCAGCCCCGGGACAGTCGAGACCCAGTACTTC. Protein sequence: CASSPGTVETQYF.